This T cell receptor (beta chain) was identified in a study of OX40 agonist ivuxolimab in advanced cancers. For the wider study: Ivuxolimab was an agonistic, fully human IgG2 monoclonal antibody directed against OX40 (CD134), a costimulatory receptor. Intravenous ivuxolimab was administered to patients every 2 weeks at six dose levels: 0.01, 0.1, 0.3, 1.5, 3 and 10 mg/kg. Among the 52 dose-escalation patients, some 20 had hepatocellular carcinoma, about 15 melanoma, 9 renal cell carcinoma and 9 head and neck cancer. In the dose-escalation cohort, 65% to 85% of patients were male, and the mean age was around 65 years with a range of roughly 23 to 79. Prior anti-PD-1, anti-PD-L1 or anti-CTLA-4 therapy was permitted, and 40% of dose-escalation patients had received checkpoint inhibitors. Partial responses occurred in three dose-escalation patients: two with cutaneous melanoma and one with hepatocellular carcinoma. The purpose of peripheral TCRbeta sequencing was to test whether ivuxolimab changed TCR sequence diversity and led to clonal T-cell expansion. The monotherapy dose-escalation portion (N of about 49 patients) of the phase I ivuxolimab trial is reported in the paper. General study outcomes and caveats: After ivuxolimab, more expanded clones were found on average in CD8+ T cells than in CD4+ T cells. At doses of 0.1 to 3.0 mg/kg, clonal expansion of both CD4+ and CD8+ blood T cells was observed from baseline to week 6. Which antigens the clonally expanded peripheral T cells were specific for was not determined. Partial responders in the 0.1-3.0 mg/kg groups had among the lowest normalized peripheral clonal expansion, especially among CD8+ T cells. Low levels of normalized T-cell clonal expansion were also seen in some nonresponding patients.

CDR1 and CDR2, per the germline V gene (reference sequence), are GTSNPN and SVGIG. For this chain, trimming is 0 bases at the V end and 5 bases at the J end, and the number of junction bases without a gene match is 18. The CDR3 starts with the cysteine, ends with the phenylalanine, and has 19 residues. Only the CDR3 region is kept as DNA, spanning 57 bases read in frame from base 1. For sequencing of the TCRbeta CDR3 region, genomic DNA was extracted from the sorted cells. The immunoSEQ Assay was used for sequencing of TCRbeta CDR3 regions. TCRdb took this table from immuneACCESS and kept in-frame rearrangements with V and J called. Such tables lack part of the clones; where checked against another copy, unresolved V genes explain under half of the gap, and the rest is unexplained. The sample has tens of thousands of clones on record, less than 85% of them singletons. The leading ten clones occupy roughly 7.3% of the sample.

Concerning this clone: Its antigen is currently not known. Per-base quality was not reported, and no clone a single base away is much larger than it.

Patients with a history of autoimmune disease or receiving systemic immunosuppression were excluded from the trial. In every dose cohort, peripheral blood was drawn for TCR sequencing at baseline, cycle 4 day 1, and cycle 7 day 1. The samples were drawn from a first-in-human, open-label, multicenter phase I dose-escalation trial of ivuxolimab. Adults with locally advanced or metastatic melanoma, renal cell carcinoma, hepatocellular carcinoma or head and neck squamous cell carcinoma were enrolled in the trial. Before TCR sequencing, CD4+ T cells and CD8+ T cells from peripheral blood were sorted into separate populations.

The sequence links TRBV30 to TRBJ2-2; 7 nucleotides in the junction match TRBD1. The origin of this receptor is an adult with an advanced solid tumor such as melanoma, head and neck, liver or kidney cancer. The sample consisted of CD4+ or CD8+ T cells sorted from blood, taken in a trial of the OX40 agonist ivuxolimab. CDR3 loop: CAWSVFLAGTGVGTGELFF. The DNA reads TGTGCCTGGAGTGTATTCTTGGCGGGCACAGGGGTTGGTACCGGGGAGCTGTTTTTT.